The source of this TCR beta chain is a study of blood T cell repertoires in COVID-19. Study details: There were acute and convalescent COVID-19 samples, and they came from the United States, Italy and Spain. In each case, the material was cDNA or gDNA derived from T cells, B-cell-depleted T cells, or PBMCs.

The participants were between about 18 and 95 years old and came from under 25 US areas. Original handling: Amplification of reference gene primers provided the estimated nucleated cell counts. Assay: immunoSEQ multiplex PCR; the TCRdb copy retains only in-frame clones and omits some. V and J calls and clone size are those listed in that table; D and trimming were worked out from the DNA. The table has 120,000 to 150,000 clones, just under 85% seen once; the top ten hold about 6.1%. Trimming pared 6 bases from V and 1 base from J, leaving 8 bases between. CDR3 length: 13 residues. Germline V gene sequence: CDR1 SNHLY, CDR2 FYNNEI.

Sequencing used PBMCs or T cells enriched from blood (not recorded which). The chain joins TRBV2 to TRBJ2-3; D might be TRBD2 (5 bases). The receptor comes from a woman in her thirties or forties who had recovered from COVID-19. CDR3 DNA sequence: TGTGCCAGCAGCCTAGCCCGCACAGATACGCAGTATTTT. Encoded protein: CASSLARTDTQYF.